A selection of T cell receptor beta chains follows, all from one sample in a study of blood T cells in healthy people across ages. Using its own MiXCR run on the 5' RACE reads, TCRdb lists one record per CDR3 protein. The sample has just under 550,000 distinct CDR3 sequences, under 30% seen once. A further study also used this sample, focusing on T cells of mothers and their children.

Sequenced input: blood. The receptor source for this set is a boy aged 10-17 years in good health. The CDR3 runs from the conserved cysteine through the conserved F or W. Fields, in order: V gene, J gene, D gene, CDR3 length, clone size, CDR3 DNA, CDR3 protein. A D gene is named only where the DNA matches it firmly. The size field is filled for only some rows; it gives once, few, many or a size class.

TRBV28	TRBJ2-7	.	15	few	TGTGCCAGCAGTCCCCCGATAGCGGTACCATACGAGCAGTACTTC	CASSPPIAVPYEQYF
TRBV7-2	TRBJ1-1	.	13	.	TGTGCCAGCAGCTTAGACGCCAGGTCCAAAGCTTTCTTT	CASSLDARSKAFF
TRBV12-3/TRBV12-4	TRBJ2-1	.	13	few	TGTGCCAGCAGACCGGCAACCTACAATGAGCAGTTCTTC	CASRPATYNEQFF
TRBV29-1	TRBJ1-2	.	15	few	TGCAGCGTTGAAGATCGAGCAGCCCCTAACTATGGCTACACCTTC	CSVEDRAAPNYGYTF
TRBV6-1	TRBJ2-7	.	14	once	TGTGCCAGCAGTGAAACCAGTTTGCCCTACGAGCAGTACTTC	CASSETSLPYEQYF
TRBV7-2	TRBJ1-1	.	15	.	TGTGCCAGCAGCTTAAGAGGTGGGGAGAACACTGAAGCTTTCTTT	CASSLRGGENTEAFF
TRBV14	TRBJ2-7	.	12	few	TGTGCCAGCAGCCAAGAGAGGGGAGCGCAGTACTTC	CASSQERGAQYF
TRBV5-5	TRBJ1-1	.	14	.	TGTGCCAGCAGCTTGGAGGTCCTGAACACTGAAGCTTTCTTT	CASSLEVLNTEAFF
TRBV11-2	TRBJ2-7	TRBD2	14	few	TGTGCCAGCAGCCCCGGACTAGCAGCCTACGAGCGGTACTTC	CASSPGLAAYERYF
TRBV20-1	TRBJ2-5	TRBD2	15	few	TGCAGTGCTAGAGATCGGGTACTAGCGCAGGAGACCCAGTACTTC	CSARDRVLAQETQYF
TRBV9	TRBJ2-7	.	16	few	TGTGCCAGCAGCGTAGACTCCATGGGGACTTCGGGCGAGCAGTACTTC	CASSVDSMGTSGEQYF
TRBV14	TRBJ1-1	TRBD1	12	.	TGTGCCAGCAGCCAAGAACAGGGGGAGGCTTTCTTT	CASSQEQGEAFF
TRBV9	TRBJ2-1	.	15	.	TGTGCCAGCAGCGTAGAACTTCATGGGTACAATGAGCAGTTCTTC	CASSVELHGYNEQFF
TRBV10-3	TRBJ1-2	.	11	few	TGTGCCATCAGTGATGACTATGGCTACACCTTC	CAISDDYGYTF
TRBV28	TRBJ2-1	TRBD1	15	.	TGTGCCAGCAGTTTTGGGGACAGGCGAGCAATGGAGCAGTTCTTC	CASSFGDRRAMEQFF
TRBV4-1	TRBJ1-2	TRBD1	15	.	TGCGCCAGCAGCCAAGTCTTTAGGGGGCAGGGAGGCTACACCTTC	CASSQVFRGQGGYTF
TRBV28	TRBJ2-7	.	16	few	TGTGCCAGCAGCTCGCCGTGGGGCCCCCTTTCCTACGAGCAGTACTTC	CASSSPWGPLSYEQYF
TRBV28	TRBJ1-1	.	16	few	TGTGCCAGCAGTTTAGTTATGAGAAGGGTGAACACTGAAGCTTTCTTT	CASSLVMRRVNTEAFF
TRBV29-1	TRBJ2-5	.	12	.	TGCAGCGTTCTTGGGCGTATGGAGACCCAGTACTTC	CSVLGRMETQYF
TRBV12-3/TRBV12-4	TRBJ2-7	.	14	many	TGTGCCAGCAGTTTATACGGGGTCCGCTACGAGCAGTACTTC	CASSLYGVRYEQYF
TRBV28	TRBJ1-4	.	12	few	TGTGCCAGCAGTGAGCAGGGGATGCAACTGTTTTTT	CASSEQGMQLFF
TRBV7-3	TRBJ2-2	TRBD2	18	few	TGTGCCAGCAGCCATGGTTCTAGCGGGATATCTTTCACCGGGGAGCTGTTTTTT	CASSHGSSGISFTGELFF